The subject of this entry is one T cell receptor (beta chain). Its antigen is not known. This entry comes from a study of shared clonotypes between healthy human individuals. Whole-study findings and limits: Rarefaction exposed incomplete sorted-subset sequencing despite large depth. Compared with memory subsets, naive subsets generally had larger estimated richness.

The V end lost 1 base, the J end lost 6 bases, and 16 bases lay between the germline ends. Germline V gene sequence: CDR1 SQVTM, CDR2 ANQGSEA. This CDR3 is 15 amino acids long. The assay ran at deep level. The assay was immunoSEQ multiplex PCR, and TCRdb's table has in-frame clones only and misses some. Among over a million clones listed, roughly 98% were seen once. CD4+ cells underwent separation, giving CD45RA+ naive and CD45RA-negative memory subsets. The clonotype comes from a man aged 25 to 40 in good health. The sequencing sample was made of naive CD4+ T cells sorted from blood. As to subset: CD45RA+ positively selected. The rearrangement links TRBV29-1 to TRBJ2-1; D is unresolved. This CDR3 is CSVEGPPGSTNEQFF. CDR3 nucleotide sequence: TGCAGCGTTGAAGGTCCCCCTGGATCCACCAATGAGCAGTTCTTC.